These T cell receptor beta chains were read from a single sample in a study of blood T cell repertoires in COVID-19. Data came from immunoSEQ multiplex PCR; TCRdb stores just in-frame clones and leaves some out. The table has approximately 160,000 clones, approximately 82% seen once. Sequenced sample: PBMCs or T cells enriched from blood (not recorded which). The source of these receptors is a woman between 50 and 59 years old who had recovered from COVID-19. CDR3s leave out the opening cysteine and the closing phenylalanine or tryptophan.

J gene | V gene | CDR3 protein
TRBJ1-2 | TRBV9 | ASSVEAAGAGYGYT
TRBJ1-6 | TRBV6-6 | ASNPLTDYSPLH
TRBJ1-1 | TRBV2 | ASRGSLNTEAF
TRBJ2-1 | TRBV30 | AWSVRIAGGNEQF
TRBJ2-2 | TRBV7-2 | ASSSRGRGSGELF
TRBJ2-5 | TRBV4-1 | ASSQRSGGKETQY
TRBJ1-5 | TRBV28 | ASSQGQGPQPQH
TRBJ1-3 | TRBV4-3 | ASSQWGGSSGNTIY
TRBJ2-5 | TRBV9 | ASSKGLAEETQY
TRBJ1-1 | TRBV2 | ASSGGGRGEAF
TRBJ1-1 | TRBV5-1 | ASSSGLMNTEAF
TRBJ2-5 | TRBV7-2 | ASSFGVGETQY
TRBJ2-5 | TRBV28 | ASRPGQVGQETQY
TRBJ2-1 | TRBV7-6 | ASKGTSNNEQF
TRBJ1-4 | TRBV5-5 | ASSPTGIGEKLF
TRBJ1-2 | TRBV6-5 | ASSVTGGNYGYT
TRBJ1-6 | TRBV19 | ASMSRYSYNSPLH
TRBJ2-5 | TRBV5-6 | ASSWGEQETQY
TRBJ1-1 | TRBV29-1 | SVVEVGTEAF
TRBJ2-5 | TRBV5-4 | ASSKTRGETQY
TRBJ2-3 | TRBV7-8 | ASSPVGGYTQY
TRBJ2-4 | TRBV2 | ASSEIRSQGY
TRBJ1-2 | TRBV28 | ASRQGQLLGPT
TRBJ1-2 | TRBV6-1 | ASSEDRGTKGYT
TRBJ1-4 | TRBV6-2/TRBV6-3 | ASSYDRRRRSNEKLF
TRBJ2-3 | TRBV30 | AWTSGGNTQY
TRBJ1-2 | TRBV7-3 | ASSLAPDSNYGYT
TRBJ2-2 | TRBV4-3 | ASSQSSGVYANTGELF
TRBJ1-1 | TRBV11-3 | ASSPRGQGRAF
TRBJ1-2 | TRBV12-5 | ASAPTPGYSYT
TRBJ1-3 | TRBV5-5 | ASSALYGNTIY
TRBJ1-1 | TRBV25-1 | ASSESGGWAGTEAF
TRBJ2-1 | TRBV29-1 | SVPGPHTSGGGNEQF
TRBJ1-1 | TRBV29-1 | SVEYGGPAF
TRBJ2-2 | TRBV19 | ASSTPGDTGELF
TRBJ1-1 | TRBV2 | ASSGQGKGTEAF
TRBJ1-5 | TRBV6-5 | ASGHRDNQPQH
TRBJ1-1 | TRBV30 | ASKPGYPEAF
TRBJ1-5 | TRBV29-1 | SVGQGARQPQH
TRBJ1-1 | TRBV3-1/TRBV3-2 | ASSPGASGYTEAF
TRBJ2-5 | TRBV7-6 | ASSGQGALETQY
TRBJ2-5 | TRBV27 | ASLGGANQETQY
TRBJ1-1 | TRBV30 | AWSSLNGNTEAF
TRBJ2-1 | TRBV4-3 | ASSPHLAYNEQF